This T cell receptor (beta chain) was retrieved from a study of tumor-infiltrating lymphocytes in primary liver carcinoma. General study results and limits: Compared with tumor region pairs, tumor-adjacent and tumor-blood pairs overlapped less. Only around 8-25% of top clones occurred in all five tumor regions.

DNA and RNA were both co-extracted from about 19-30 mg of bulk tissue that had not been sorted. Uniformly, tumor samples exhibited a viable tumor cell fraction exceeding 75%. The CDR3 has 14 residues. Germline loops: CDR1 SNHLY, CDR2 FYNNEI. With respect to this clonotype: The antigen is unknown. At one end, the junction sequence differs from germline, possibly due to a read error.

The input was around 0.5 ug total RNA; TCR beta cDNA was made from it with a constant-region primer. Each TCR beta library was derived from three nested multiplex PCR rounds that employed slightly modified ARM-PCR. The two initial PCR rounds, nine to eleven cycles each, used TRBV1-TRBV30 forward and C-beta reverse primers. TCRdb processed the multiplex PCR reads anew with MiXCR; each CDR3 protein has one entry. The sample has approximately 73,000 distinct CDR3 sequences; 55% to 75% are singletons. The sequencing sample was made of liver tumor tissue from sampling region 4. Specified subset: tumor region T4, right-lateral pole. The chain uses TRBV2 and TRBJ1-5; D may be TRBD1 (5 bases). This sequence originates from a man in his forties with primary liver carcinoma and hepatitis B virus infection. Here the CDR3 reads CASSDRVGNQPQLF. The CDR3 nucleotides are TGTGCCAGCAGTGACAGGGTGGGAAATCAGCCCCAGCTTTTT.